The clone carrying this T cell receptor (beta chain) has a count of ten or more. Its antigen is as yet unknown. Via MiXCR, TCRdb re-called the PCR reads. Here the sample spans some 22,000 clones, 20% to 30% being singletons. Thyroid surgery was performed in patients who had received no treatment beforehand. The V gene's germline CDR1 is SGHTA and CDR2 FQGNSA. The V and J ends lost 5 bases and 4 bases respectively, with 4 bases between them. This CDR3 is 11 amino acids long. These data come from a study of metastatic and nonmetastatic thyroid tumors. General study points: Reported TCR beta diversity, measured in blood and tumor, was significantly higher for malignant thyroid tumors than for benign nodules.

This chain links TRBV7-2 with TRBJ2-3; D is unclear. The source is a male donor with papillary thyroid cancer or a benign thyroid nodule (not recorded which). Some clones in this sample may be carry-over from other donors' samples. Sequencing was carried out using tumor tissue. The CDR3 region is CASSDPDTQYF. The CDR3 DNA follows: TGTGCCAGCAGCGACCCAGATACGCAGTATTTT.